The TCR beta chain described here comes from a study of cytomegalovirus exposure and HLA in healthy donors. Study-wide findings and caveats: Earlier findings revealed that most TCR beta V segments proved productive either about 87% or about 30% of the time. Beyond CMV serostatus, there was no information to go on about immune exposure. Presence/absence results assume similar sequencing depth per donor, which may not hold.

The PCR had 60 Vbeta and 13 Jbeta primers. The data were produced by immunoSEQ multiplex PCR, yet TCRdb's version contains in-frame clones alone and is incomplete. There are 100,000 or so clones in the sample; about three quarters occur only once, and around 5.1% lies in the top ten. With respect to this clone: Its antigen is currently unknown.

The germline gives CDR1 SGHTA, CDR2 FQGNSA. CDR3 length: 15 amino acids. The V end lost 4 bases, the J end lost 2 bases, and 11 bases lay between the germline ends. The TCR sequence derives from a male donor in good health and CMV-seronegative. The V call is TRBV7-2, the J call TRBJ2-2; TRBD2 is a possible D gene (5 bases). Material: PBMCs. CDR3 residues: CASSWRRINTGELFF. The CDR3 bases are TGTGCCAGCAGCTGGAGGAGGATTAACACCGGGGAGCTGTTTTTT.